The rows below give T cell receptor beta chains drawn from one sample of a study of blood T cells in healthy people across ages. Each CDR3 protein gets one entry after TCRdb re-called the 5' RACE reads with MiXCR. The table includes over a million distinct CDR3 sequences, approximately 63% detected once. The sequenced sample was blood. The origin of the receptors is a man younger than 35 in good health. Each CDR3 is given with its conserved first and last residue. D genes are given only for firm matches. Some rows mark clone size as missing; the rest say once, few, many or name a class of expanded clone.

V	J	length	size	D	DNA	CDR3
TRBV6-5	TRBJ2-3	14	.	.	TGTGCCAGCAGTTACTTCACAGGGTCAGATACGCAGTATTTT	CASSYFTGSDTQYF
TRBV14	TRBJ2-4	14	.	.	TGTGCCAGCAGCCAATTAGGACCGGGGTACATTCAGTACTTC	CASSQLGPGYIQYF
TRBV12-3/TRBV12-4	TRBJ2-1	13	.	TRBD2	TGTGCCAGCAGCCTAGCGGGGCAGAATGAGCAGTTCTTC	CASSLAGQNEQFF
TRBV5-1	TRBJ2-1	15	.	.	TGCGCCAGCAGCAAGGGACGAGCGGAAAACAATGAGCAGTTCTTC	CASSKGRAENNEQFF
TRBV2	TRBJ2-7	14	.	.	TGTGCCAGCAGTGAAGCGAGAGGGCTGAACGAGCAGTACTTC	CASSEARGLNEQYF
TRBV12-3/TRBV12-4	TRBJ2-7	12	.	TRBD1	TGTGCCAGCAGTCTACGACAGGGGCAGCAGTACTTC	CASSLRQGQQYF
TRBV29-1	TRBJ1-1	11	.	.	TGCAGCGGTCAAGGGGACGCTGAAGCTTTCTTT	CSGQGDAEAFF
TRBV4-1	TRBJ2-1	17	once	TRBD1	TGCGCCAGCAGCCAAGGGGCGTGGGACAGGGGATACAATGAGCAGTTCTTC	CASSQGAWDRGYNEQFF
TRBV6-5	TRBJ2-6	13	.	.	TGTGCCAGCAGCGGGAGACAGGGTTACGTCCTGACTTTC	CASSGRQGYVLTF
TRBV6-6	TRBJ1-2	16	few	.	TGTGCCAGCAGTTACTCGAGGGCCTGGGCCCGCGGTGGCTACACCTTC	CASSYSRAWARGGYTF
TRBV7-2	TRBJ2-7	15	.	.	TGTGCCAGCAGCGAACCCCGGGACCTCTTGGGGGAGCAGTACTTC	CASSEPRDLLGEQYF
TRBV20-1	TRBJ2-3	17	once	.	TGCAGTGTCACCGACCTAGCTGCGGATGGGGAGAGAGATACGCAGTATTTT	CSVTDLAADGERDTQYF
TRBV6-1	TRBJ2-5	19	.	TRBD1	TGTGCCAGCGGACCACTTTTGACAGGGCCCAAGAAACGTCAAGAGACCCAGTACTTC	CASGPLLTGPKKRQETQYF